This T cell receptor (beta chain) was profiled in a study of beta chain features in type 1 diabetes. On the study more broadly: The study examined roughly 100 million sorted cells across all samples. Overall study findings and caveats: There was a moderate but significant shortening of TCRB CDR3s in all four CD4+ subsets of Type 1 diabetes patients.

Each population that was sorted was more than 98% pure. Of the isolated RNA, all was reverse transcribed, and so the sequenced material was expressed TCRB transcripts. Profiling relied on immunoSEQ multiplex PCR, and the TCRdb table lists in-frame clones only, not all of them. This sample yields about 650,000 clones, of which over 10% are seen a single time; roughly 0.12% belongs to the top ten. This CDR3 has 13 amino acids. Per germline, CDR1 SGHVS and CDR2 FQNEAQ. V was pared by 2 bases and J by 5 bases, with 9 bases between. On this clone: Its antigen is undetermined.

This sequence was found in a man aged 25 to 45 with type 1 diabetes. This sequence joins TRBV7-8 and TRBJ2-5; D perhaps matches TRBD2 (5 bases). Source material: naive CD4+ T cells from blood. CDR3 DNA sequence: TGTGCCAGCAGCTTAAGAGGGCTGGAGACCCAGTACTTC. It yields the protein CASSLRGLETQYF.